The text below deals with one T cell receptor beta chain. Trimming took 2 bases from V and 6 from J, leaving 9 bases between them. This CDR3 spans 13 amino acids. Authors' processing steps: Estimation of nucleated cell counts was performed using reference gene primer amplification. TCRdb's copy holds only in-frame clones and misses some; the assay was immunoSEQ multiplex PCR. V, J and clone size are taken as reported in that table, and D and trimming were inferred from the DNA itself. In the table there are over 150,000 clones, roughly 93% of which are singletons. The entry originates in a study of blood T cell repertoires in COVID-19. Study information: Sources were T cells, B-cell-depleted T cells, or PBMCs; the material itself was cDNA or gDNA.

This receptor was identified in a man between 18 and 35 years old with COVID-19, enrolled during active disease. The chain is built from TRBV12-3 or TRBV12-4 and TRBJ2-3, with a possible D match to TRBD2 (5 bases). The source material was peripheral blood. The CDR3: CASSLSRGDTQYF. The CDR3 DNA reads TGTGCCAGCAGTTTAAGTCGGGGTGATACGCAGTATTTT.